Below are 8 T cell receptor beta chains sequenced from a single sample in a study of cytomegalovirus exposure and HLA in healthy donors. The PCR made use of 60 Vbeta and 13 Jbeta primers. The method was immunoSEQ multiplex PCR; TCRdb's version includes in-frame clones alone and lacks a portion of them. The table shows 120,000 or so clones, with about 80% occurring only once. Sequenced: PBMCs. All receptors derive from a male donor in good health and CMV-seronegative.

Of note for this clone: Germline and junction disagree at one end, which may indicate a read error. This sequence joins TRBV11-2 and TRBJ1-3, with TRBD1 as a possible D gene (6 bases). Germline V gene lookup returns CDR1 SGHAT and CDR2 FQNNGV. The CDR3 has 15 amino acids. The CDR3 bases are TGTGCCGGCAGCCGGACCGGGACAACCGGAAACACCATATATTTT. It translates to CAGSRTGTTGNTIYF. Based on the CDR3 plus reference TRBV11-2 and TRBJ1-3, the full variable domain is EAGVAQSPRYKIIEKRQSVAFWCNPISGHATLYWYQQILGQGPKLLIQFQNNGVVDDSQLPKDRFSAERLKGVDSTLKIQPAKLEDSAVYLCAGSRTGTTGNTIYFGEGSWLTVV.

This chain's CDR3 is CASSFEQGARRTEAFF. As DNA, the CDR3 is TGCGCCAGCAGCTTTGAACAGGGGGCGCGAAGGACTGAAGCTTTCTTT. The chain has TRBV5-1 and TRBJ1-1, with TRBD1 identical over 9 bases. V was clipped by 2 bases and J by 5 bases; unmatched bases: 10. This CDR3 has 16 amino acids. Looked up from germline, CDR1 is SGHRS and CDR2 is YFSETQ.

The chain uses TRBV19 and TRBJ2-3; 7 bases align to TRBD2. The junction had 10 bases not matched to a gene; V was cut back by 11 bases and J by 5 bases. CDR3 size: 13 residues. CDR1 LNHDA and CDR2 SQIVND come from the germline V gene (reference sequence). The CDR3 coding sequence is TGTGCCTGCACTTCTGCGGGAGAAGATACGCAGTATTTT. It encodes CACTSAGEDTQYF.

The J gene is TRBJ2-5, the V gene TRBV7-7, with 7 bases aligning to TRBD1. Germline loops: CDR1 SSHAT, CDR2 FNYEAQ (reference sequence). Trimming took 5 bases from V and 5 from J; bases not matched to a gene: 11. This CDR3 is 15 amino acids long. The CDR3 loop is CASSTSDRAGETQYF. CDR3 nucleotides: TGTGCCAGCAGCACGTCAGACAGGGCCGGCGAGACCCAGTACTTC.

The chain uses TRBV11-2 and TRBJ2-3, with a weak D call TRBD2 (6 bases). Germline V gene lookup returns CDR1 SGHAT and CDR2 FQNNGV. The CDR3 consists of 16 residues. V lost 5 bases to trimming and J lost 6 bases, with 21 bases between them. CDR3 residues: CASSPGWLGGEDTQYF. In DNA, the CDR3 is TGTGCCAGCAGCCCCGGGTGGTTGGGGGGAGAGGATACGCAGTATTTT.

The chain employs TRBV7-2 and TRBJ1-5; D not resolved. This CDR3 region has 15 residues. Germline V gene lookup returns CDR1 SGHTA and CDR2 FQGNSA. The germline V and J ends were trimmed by 3 bases and 0 bases, with 9 bases remaining between them. Here the CDR3 reads CASSFEANSNQPQHF. The CDR3 DNA reads as TGTGCCAGCAGCTTTGAGGCTAATAGCAATCAGCCCCAGCATTTT.

The J gene is TRBJ2-2, the V gene TRBV5-1, with D maybe TRBD1 (5 bases). V shed 0 bases and J shed 1 base, with 10 bases lying between them. Germline assignment: CDR1 SGHRS and CDR2 YFSETQ. The CDR3 has 16 residues. This chain's CDR3 is CASSLEGRKNTGELFF. CDR3 DNA: TGCGCCAGCAGCTTGGAGGGGCGAAAGAACACCGGGGAGCTGTTTTTT.

The chain links TRBV9 to TRBJ2-1; TRBD2 matches 12 bases. J was trimmed by 4 bases and V by 2 bases; bases with no gene match: 7. The CDR3 is 17 amino acids. Germline-derived CDR1 and CDR2 are SGDLS and YYNGEE. CDR3 sequence reads: CASSVTSGGSPYNEQFF. The CDR3, as DNA: TGTGCCAGCAGCGTCACTAGCGGGGGGTCGCCTTACAATGAGCAGTTCTTC.